This TCR beta chain is drawn from a study of graft-versus-host responses after intestinal transplantation. General study results and limits: Where graft-donor T cell macrochimerism was present, patients had high graft-versus-host to host-versus-graft clonal ratios in allografts.

Labeling with CFSE marked 200,000 or so responder cells, which were plated with 200,000 or so irradiated, violet-dye-labeled stimulator cells. CFSE-low proliferating responders, CD3+CD4+ and CD3+CD8+, were sorted post-reaction. Using immunoSEQ multiplex PCR, the repertoire was profiled, and TCRdb retains in-frame clones only, with some absent. The top ten hold about 15% of the sample, which has some 13,000 clones, more than 30% seen once. Trimming took 0 bases from V and 3 from J; bases not matched to a gene: 3. Germline CDR1 reads MNHNS; CDR2 reads SASEGT. This CDR3 is built from 15 residues. V gene TRBV6-1 combines with J gene TRBJ2-7; TRBD2 aligns across 9 bases. The sequence came from a human patient who received an intestinal transplant. The source was alloreactive CD8+ T cells from a mixed lymphocyte reaction culture, collected before intestinal transplant. Indicated subset: CFSE-low proliferating T cells sorted from roughly 6-day pre-transplant mixed lymphocyte reaction (GvH or HvG direction). The CDR3 protein is CASSEASGRFYEQYF. In DNA, the CDR3 is TGTGCCAGCAGTGAAGCGAGCGGGAGGTTCTACGAGCAGTACTTC.